Following are 4 T cell receptor beta chains from one sample sequenced in a study of cytomegalovirus exposure and HLA in healthy donors. 60 Vbeta and 13 Jbeta primers were used in PCR. TCRdb's table, derived via immunoSEQ multiplex PCR, lists solely in-frame clones and lacks some. The data show 85,000 to 95,000 clones, around 8% seen once. Sequences were obtained from PBMCs. The receptor set was obtained from a man in his forties or fifties in good health and CMV-seronegative.

This clone was counted between two and nine times. Relative to the germline gene, one junction end is altered; a read error may explain this. J is TRBJ2-5 and V is TRBV7-7; possible D gene TRBD1, 6 bases. This CDR3 contains 15 residues. The germline V gene has CDR1 SSHAT and CDR2 FNYEAQ (reference sequence). CDR3 sequence reads: CASSLVLGAPETQYF. DNA for the CDR3: TGTGCTAGCAGCTTAGTATTGGGGGCTCCAGAGACCCAGTACTTC. The variable domain in full, completed from reference TRBV7-7 and TRBJ2-5, reads GAGVSQSPRYKVTKRGQDVTLRCDPISSHATLYWYQQALGQGPEFLTYFNYEAQPDKSGLPSDRFSAERPEGSISTLTIQRTEQRDSAMYRCASSLVLGAPETQYFGPGTRLLVL.

This clone was observed a few times. The chain links TRBV27 to TRBJ1-1; D might be TRBD1 (5 bases). V gave up 4 bases and J gave up 5 bases, with 17 bases separating them. Germline loops: CDR1 MNHEY, CDR2 SMNVEV (reference sequence). The CDR3 runs to 15 residues. The CDR3 bases are TGTGCCAGCAGTTCTCCAAGACAGAGGCAGACTGAAGCTTTCTTT. This sequence encodes CASSSPRQRQTEAFF.

This chain links TRBV30 with TRBJ2-1, with 8 positions matching TRBD1. The V segment lost 5 bases and the J segment 7 bases; nucleotides outside the gene matches: 10. The CDR3 length is 14 residues. CDR1 and CDR2 (germline): GTSNPN, SVGIG (reference sequence). The CDR3 protein is CAWALDRDRNEQFF. The DNA for the CDR3 is TGTGCCTGGGCCTTGGACAGGGATAGAAATGAGCAGTTCTTC.

The sample holds one count of this clone. The CDR3 is CASRKKGAAGAQLGLSANVLTF. The CDR3 DNA reads TGTGCCAGTAGAAAAAAGGGAGCAGCGGGAGCCCAGTTGGGTCTATCGGCCAACGTCCTGACTTTC. The gene calls are TRBV19 and TRBJ2-6, with 8 bases lining up with TRBD2. The germline CDR1 and CDR2 sequences are LNHDA and SQIVND (reference sequence). The V gene end was trimmed by 6 bases and the J gene end by 6 bases; junction bases not matched to a gene: 28. The length of the CDR3 is 22 residues.